Listed here are 13 T cell receptor beta chains from one sample, sequenced in a study of blood T cell repertoires in COVID-19. Sequencing used immunoSEQ multiplex PCR; TCRdb keeps in-frame clones, though not all of them. The sample carries a few hundred thousand clones, roughly 80% recorded once. Sequencing input: peripheral blood. These receptors were obtained from a human donor with acute or convalescent COVID-19. The donor label of this sample is uncertain.

The rearrangement links TRBV28 to TRBJ2-1, with 10 bases lining up with TRBD2. Germline loops: CDR1 MDHEN, CDR2 SYDVKM. The V segment lost 2 bases and the J segment 4 bases; nucleotides outside the gene matches: 8. The CDR3 has 17 amino acids. The CDR3 reads CASSLMASGGFYNEQFF. The CDR3, as DNA: TGTGCCAGCAGTTTAATGGCTAGCGGGGGCTTTTACAATGAGCAGTTCTTC.

This clone was recorded once. The rearrangement links TRBV6-5 to TRBJ2-5, with TRBD1 as a possible D gene (5 bases). The CDR3 spans 13 residues. With 8 bases removed from V and 2 bases from J, the gap between germline ends came to 12 bases. Germline loops: CDR1 MNHEY, CDR2 SVGAGI. CDR3 bases: TGTGCCAGCGTGTCAGGGTGGCAAGAGACCCAGTACTTC. Protein sequence: CASVSGWQETQYF.

The rearrangement joins TRBV5-1 to TRBJ2-4; TRBD1 matches at 7 bases. The CDR3 contains 16 residues. J was trimmed by 3 bases and V by 3 bases; bases with no gene match: 9. CDR1 and CDR2 (germline): SGHRS, YFSETQ. The CDR3 here is CASSSQSGGYKNIQYF. The DNA of the CDR3 is TGCGCCAGCAGCTCACAATCAGGGGGTTACAAAAACATTCAGTACTTC.

This chain links TRBV10-1 with TRBJ2-7, with TRBD2 as a possible D gene (6 bases). Trimming stripped 5 bases from V and 0 bases from J, with 11 bases between. Germline assignment: CDR1 WNHNN and CDR2 SYGVQD (reference sequence). The CDR3 has 14 amino acids. The CDR3 coding sequence is TGCGCCAGCAGTCGGACTATGAGCTCCTACGAGCAGTACTTC. This codes for CASSRTMSSYEQYF.

The chain joins TRBV7-9 to TRBJ1-1, with D unclear. With 3 bases removed from V and 1 base from J, the gap between germline ends came to 6 bases. The CDR3 contains 13 residues. CDR1 is SEHNR and CDR2 is FQNEAQ in the germline V gene (reference sequence). The CDR3 DNA reads as TGTGCCAGCAGCTTCCCGCGGAACACTGAAGCTTTCTTT. This translates into CASSFPRNTEAFF.

This chain connects TRBV15 to TRBJ2-7, with TRBD1 identical over 7 bases. CDR3 size: 14 residues. Per the germline V gene, CDR1 is LNHNV and CDR2 is YYDKDF (reference sequence). J lost 4 bases, V lost 3 bases, and 6 bases had no gene match. The CDR3 nucleotides read TGTGCCACCAGCAGGGAAGGGACAGCGTACGAGCAGTACTTC. Translating it yields CATSREGTAYEQYF.

The V and J genes are TRBV2 and TRBJ2-2; the D gene is possibly TRBD1 (6 bases). Trimming took 8 bases from V and 3 from J, leaving 19 bases between them. The CDR3 covers 16 residues. The V gene's germline CDR1 is SNHLY and CDR2 FYNNEI. Written as DNA, the CDR3 is TGTGCCAGCTTACACCTACAGGGAGCCTACACCGGGGAGCTGTTTTTT. Its translation: CASLHLQGAYTGELFF.

The chain has TRBV3-1 (or the pseudogene TRBV3-2) and TRBJ1-2; 8 bases are a match to TRBD1. Germline V lookup: CDR1 LGHDT, CDR2 YNNKEL (reference sequence). This CDR3 has 16 amino acids. J gave up 1 base and V 0 bases, and 4 bases lay outside the gene matches. For the CDR3, the DNA is TGTGCCAGCAGCCAAGATAGCAGGGGGCATAACTATGGCTACACCTTC. It encodes CASSQDSRGHNYGYTF.

This clone was counted only a few times. The rearrangement joins TRBV29-1 to TRBJ2-2; 10 bases fit TRBD1. CDR1 SQVTM and CDR2 ANQGSEA come from the germline V gene. V lost 7 bases, J lost 7 bases, and 9 bases stayed unmatched. This CDR3 has 14 residues. The CDR3 sequence is CSGGGQGRGGELFF. The CDR3 DNA follows: TGCAGCGGCGGGGGACAGGGGCGAGGCGGGGAGCTGTTTTTT.

This clone was recorded once. The chain recombines TRBV18 with TRBJ2-1; 12 nucleotides align to TRBD2. CDR1 KGHSH and CDR2 LQKENI come from the germline V gene. The trim removed 6 bases at V and 6 bases at J, leaving 15 bases unmatched. The CDR3 contains 18 residues. The CDR3 sequence is CASSVNSLLAGGFNEQFF. CDR3 coding DNA: TGTGCCAGCTCCGTCAACTCACTTCTAGCGGGAGGGTTCAATGAGCAGTTCTTC.

V is TRBV18 and J is TRBJ1-1; 7 bases map to TRBD1. From germline, CDR1 is KGHSH and CDR2 LQKENI. V lost 2 bases, J lost 0 bases, and 6 bases stayed unmatched. The CDR3 sequence is 16 residues long. For the CDR3, the DNA is TGTGCCAGCTCACCATTGGGACAGACCCTGAACACTGAAGCTTTCTTT. Protein: CASSPLGQTLNTEAFF.

The chain has TRBV2 and TRBJ2-6, with D perhaps TRBD1 (5 bases). Trimming left V 6 bases short and J 2 bases short, with 14 bases between. The CDR3 is 16 amino acids. Looked up from germline, CDR1 is SNHLY and CDR2 is FYNNEI. The CDR3 loop is CASRQGLFPGANVLTF. CDR3 in DNA: TGTGCCAGCAGGCAGGGATTGTTCCCTGGGGCCAACGTCCTGACTTTC. Together with reference TRBV2 and TRBJ2-6, the CDR3 gives the full variable domain: EPEVTQTPSHQVTQMGQEVILRCVPISNHLYFYWYRQILGQKVEFLVSFYNNEISEKSEIFDDQFSVERPDGSNFTLKIRSTKLEDSAMYFCASRQGLFPGANVLTFGAGSRLTVL.

The chain joins TRBV6-5 to TRBJ1-1; 7 bases are shared with TRBD1. The ends lost 7 bases at V and 11 bases at J; junction bases unmatched: 19. The CDR3 contains 15 residues. Germline V lookup: CDR1 MNHEY, CDR2 SVGAGI. The CDR3 nucleotides read TGTGCCAGCAAGTTAACCACAGGGGCCGCTTTAGGGGCTTTCTTT. This encodes CASKLTTGAALGAFF.